The 17 T cell receptor beta chains below all came from one sample that was sequenced in a study of blood T cells in healthy people across ages. It was with a sample-barcoded 5' primer and a J-beta primer mix that a second PCR of roughly 6 to 11 cycles was run. From the 5' RACE reads, TCRdb called clonotypes with MiXCR, one entry per CDR3 protein. The sample yields almost 800,000 distinct CDR3 sequences, about three fifths seen once. The sample comprised blood. These receptors all stem from a young man in good health.

The chain carries TRBV4-1 and TRBJ2-5; D tentatively reads TRBD1 or TRBD2 (6 bases each). Trimming pared 4 bases from V and 11 bases from J, leaving 29 bases between. Looked up from germline, CDR1 is MGHRA and CDR2 is YSYEKL. The CDR3 covers 17 residues. The CDR3 DNA reads TGCGCCAGCAGCCGATCGACCGGGACTGAGGGACACAATGAGCAGTACTTC. It codes for CASSRSTGTEGHNEQYF.

This clonotype was seen more than once but under ten times. In DNA form, the CDR3 reads TGTGCCAGCAGCTTGGGGGGGTCGTTAGCGGATACGCAGTATTTT. Its protein is CASSLGGSLADTQYF. The genes are TRBV7-9 and TRBJ2-3, with 7 bases fitting TRBD2. The V gene end was trimmed by 3 bases and the J gene end by 6 bases; junction bases not matched to a gene: 9. The germline gives CDR1 SEHNR, CDR2 FQNEAQ (reference sequence). The CDR3 spans 15 residues.

This clonotype was detected only a few times. Since a much larger clone is just one base distant, this may be a read error. The chain carries TRBV20-1 and TRBJ2-4, with a weak D call TRBD2 (5 bases). The J call is doubtful: the DNA matches TRBJ2-5 better. CDR3 length equals 11 residues. In germline, CDR1 is DFQATT, CDR2 SNEGSKA (reference sequence). CDR3 sequence: CSARGEGTQYF. The CDR3 coding sequence is TGCAGTGCTAGAGGAGAGGGGACCCAGTACTTC.

The V and J genes are TRBV7-9 and TRBJ2-7; D is ambiguous. V shed 3 bases and J shed 7 bases, with 10 bases lying between them. From germline, CDR1 is SEHNR and CDR2 FQNEAQ (reference sequence). The CDR3 totals 12 residues. The CDR3 coding sequence is TGTGCCAGCAGCTTCAGTAATGGAGAGCAGTACTTC. Encoded protein: CASSFSNGEQYF. Based on the CDR3 plus reference TRBV7-9 and TRBJ2-7, the full variable domain is DTGVSQNPRHKITKRGQNVTFRCDPISEHNRLYWYRQTLGQGPEFLTYFQNEAQLEKSRLLSDRFSAERPKGSFSTLEIQRTEQGDSAMYLCASSFSNGEQYFGPGTRLTVT.

V gene TRBV3-1 combines with J gene TRBJ1-2; D is unclear. The germline V gene encodes CDR1 LGHDT and CDR2 YNNKEL (reference sequence). The ends were cut back, 2 bases at V and 4 bases at J, with 8 bases in the middle. This CDR3 is 13 amino acids long. The CDR3 DNA is TGTGCCAGCAGCCAACTCTCAGGCTATGGCTACACCTTC. Amino acids: CASSQLSGYGYTF.

This clonotype was seen a handful of times. V usage is TRBV20-1 and J usage is TRBJ2-5; 7 nucleotides agree with TRBD2. The J call may be incorrect, as the DNA end agrees better with TRBJ2-7. Germline lookup yields CDR1 DFQATT and CDR2 SNEGSKA (reference sequence). CDR3 length: 13 residues. The CDR3 loop is CSAREGGGYEQYF. The CDR3 DNA is TGCAGTGCTAGAGAGGGGGGGGGCTACGAGCAGTACTTC.

The rearrangement uses TRBV7-9 and TRBJ2-1, with 8 nucleotides matching TRBD1. J lost 7 bases, V lost 2 bases, and 4 bases had no gene match. The CDR3 length is 14 residues. Germline assignment: CDR1 SEHNR and CDR2 FQNEAQ (reference sequence). CDR3 protein: CASSLPDRVNEQFF. As DNA, the CDR3 is TGTGCCAGCAGCTTACCGGACAGGGTTAATGAGCAGTTCTTC. The complete variable domain, with remaining parts taken from reference TRBV7-9 and TRBJ2-1, reads DTGVSQNPRHKITKRGQNVTFRCDPISEHNRLYWYRQTLGQGPEFLTYFQNEAQLEKSRLLSDRFSAERPKGSFSTLEIQRTEQGDSAMYLCASSLPDRVNEQFFGPGTRLTVL.

The chain links TRBV7-9 to TRBJ2-7; the match to TRBD1 covers 8 bases. Per germline, CDR1 SEHNR and CDR2 FQNEAQ (reference sequence). V dropped 2 bases and J dropped 5; count of bases not matched to a gene: 8. There are 15 residues in the CDR3. The CDR3 nucleotides read TGTGCCAGCAGCTTATCAGATCAGGGGGCCCACGAGCAGTACTTC. It yields the protein CASSLSDQGAHEQYF.

J is TRBJ2-5 and V is TRBV6-1; possible D gene TRBD1, 6 bases. The DNA end favors TRBJ2-7, so the J call may be wrong. Germline loops: CDR1 MNHNS, CDR2 SASEGT. This CDR3 has 14 amino acids. The CDR3, as DNA: TGTGCCAGCAAGGGGGTCGGGGAGACCTACGAGCAGTACTTC. Its translation: CASKGVGETYEQYF.

J is TRBJ2-7 and V is TRBV6-1; no definite D call. Germline V CDR1 and CDR2: MNHNS, SASEGT. The ends were cut back, 1 base at V and 3 bases at J, with 7 bases in the middle. This CDR3 is 13 amino acids long. The CDR3 reads CASSEVRNYEQYF. CDR3 nucleotide sequence: TGTGCCAGCAGTGAAGTTCGAAACTACGAGCAGTACTTC.

The chain couples TRBV5-1 to TRBJ1-5; 8 positions match TRBD1. After removal of 0 bases from V and 5 bases from J, the junction contained 10 bases not matched to a gene. The CDR3 loop spans 17 amino acids. Germline CDR1 is SGHRS and CDR2 is YFSETQ. The CDR3 loop is CASSLVPVGQEHQPQHF. The CDR3 bases are TGCGCCAGCAGCTTGGTCCCTGTGGGACAGGAACATCAGCCCCAGCATTTT.

This clonotype has just a few counts. The V call is TRBV5-1, the J call TRBJ2-1; no reliable D call. The germline CDR1 and CDR2 sequences are SGHRS and YFSETQ. This CDR3 is 16 amino acids long. The germline V and J ends were trimmed by 1 base and 0 bases, with 11 bases remaining between them. CDR3 coding DNA: TGCGCCAGCAGCTTGCCAAGTAGTAGCTCCTACAATGAGCAGTTCTTC. Its protein is CASSLPSSSSYNEQFF.

This chain links TRBV23-1 with TRBJ2-1; D ambiguous. TRBV23-1 is filed as an ORF, its function uncertain. The CDR3 extends over 14 amino acids. The V gene lost 1 base and the J gene lost 6 bases, with 10 bases spanning the gap. DNA of the CDR3: TGCGCCAGCAGTCAATGTAGGGCCTCCAATGAGCAGTTCTTC. The encoded protein is CASSQCRASNEQFF.

This chain uses TRBV19 with TRBJ2-7; 9 positions agree with TRBD1. Germline values: CDR1 LNHDA, CDR2 SQIVND (reference sequence). CDR3 length: 15 amino acids. J lost 0 bases, V lost 6 bases, and 6 bases had no gene match. This CDR3 is CASRARTGDSYEQYF. The CDR3 nucleotides are TGTGCCAGTAGAGCACGGACAGGGGACTCCTACGAGCAGTACTTC.

This clonotype was seen more than once but under ten times. The chain is built from TRBV4-1 and TRBJ2-7; D is possibly TRBD1 or TRBD2 (5 bases each). Germline CDR1 is MGHRA and CDR2 is YSYEKL. Trimming shortened V by 3 bases and J by 2 bases, and 8 bases separated the two germline ends. The CDR3 is 13 residues long. DNA of the CDR3: TGCGCCAGCAGCCACTCGGGACCCTACGAGCAGTACTTC. This codes for CASSHSGPYEQYF.

The V and J genes are TRBV20-1 and TRBJ2-1; TRBD2 aligns across 8 bases. This CDR3 comprises 13 residues. V lost 5 bases to trimming and J lost 2 bases; unmatched junction nucleotides: 2. In germline, CDR1 is DFQATT, CDR2 SNEGSKA (reference sequence). CDR3 in DNA: TGCAGTGCTCCGGGACTAGCCTACAATGAGCAGTTCTTC. Protein: CSAPGLAYNEQFF.

The chain employs TRBV3-1 and TRBJ2-1; 8 positions match TRBD2. Germline V gene sequence: CDR1 LGHDT, CDR2 YNNKEL (reference sequence). V lost 5 bases, J lost 9 bases, and 9 bases stayed unmatched. The CDR3 covers 14 residues. In nucleotides, the CDR3 is TGTGCCAGCAGCTCGGGGGGGACCTTCGTTGAGCAGTTCTTC. It codes for CASSSGGTFVEQFF.